What follows are 18 T cell receptor beta chains derived from one specimen sequenced in a study of blood T cell repertoires in COVID-19. TCRdb keeps only in-frame clones here, not all; method: immunoSEQ multiplex PCR. The sample has roughly 330,000 clones, roughly 86% seen once. Sequenced sample: PBMCs or T cells enriched from blood (not recorded which). These receptors were obtained from a woman younger than 45 who had recovered from COVID-19.

The chain recombines TRBV7-2 with TRBJ1-2; TRBD1 aligns across 11 bases. V trimming: 5 bases; J trimming: 5 bases; junction bases outside the gene matches: 4. The CDR3 runs 14 residues. The germline CDR1 and CDR2 sequences are SGHTA and FQGNSA. CDR3 region: CASSGGTGGYGYTF. The CDR3 DNA follows: TGTGCCAGCAGCGGCGGGACAGGGGGGTATGGCTACACCTTC.

The chain is built from TRBV10-3 and TRBJ1-3, with TRBD1 identical over 7 bases. Germline V gives CDR1 ENHRY, CDR2 SYGVKD. The trim removed 9 bases at V and 0 bases at J, leaving 5 bases unmatched. CDR3 length: 14 residues. This CDR3 is CAMSGTASGNTIYF. In nucleotides, the CDR3 is TGTGCCATGTCCGGGACAGCCTCTGGAAACACCATATATTTT.

The chain carries TRBV9 and TRBJ2-3; 14 nucleotides match TRBD2. In germline, CDR1 is SGDLS, CDR2 YYNGEE. This CDR3 is built from 16 residues. After removal of 4 bases from V and 6 bases from J, the junction contained 7 bases not matched to a gene. As DNA, the CDR3 is TGTGCCAGCAGCCCTCGGACTAGCGGGGGGCTGGATACGCAGTATTTT. It is translated as CASSPRTSGGLDTQYF.

The V gene is TRBV27, the J gene TRBJ1-1; a weak D match, TRBD1 (6 bases). From germline, CDR1 is MNHEY and CDR2 SMNVEV (reference sequence). The CDR3 spans 14 residues. The V end lost 7 bases, the J end lost 1 base, and 13 bases lay between the germline ends. The CDR3 nucleotides are TGTGCCAGCAAGCCAGGGGACACGAACACTGAAGCTTTCTTT. This codes for CASKPGDTNTEAFF.

V usage is TRBV5-1 and J usage is TRBJ2-2; 10 positions match TRBD2. V trimming: 3 bases; J trimming: 6 bases; junction bases outside the gene matches: 2. The CDR3 sequence is 14 residues long. Germline CDR1 SGHRS, CDR2 YFSETQ. CDR3 coding DNA: TGCGCCAGCAGCTCCCTAGCGGGGGCCGGGGAGCTGTTTTTT. Translation gives CASSSLAGAGELFF.

V gene TRBV29-1 combines with J gene TRBJ2-7, with D tentatively TRBD1 (5 bases). With 4 bases removed from V and 7 bases from J, the gap between germline ends came to 14 bases. CDR1 is SQVTM, CDR2 ANQGSEA, per germline. The CDR3 sequence is 12 residues long. This CDR3 reads CSVGRTSVEQYF. CDR3 coding DNA: TGCAGCGTTGGGCGGACATCGGTAGAGCAGTACTTC.

The chain recombines TRBV20-1 with TRBJ1-5; D not resolved. This CDR3 is built from 11 residues. Per germline, CDR1 DFQATT and CDR2 SNEGSKA (reference sequence). Trimming removed 4 bases from V and 5 bases from J, with 6 bases in between. The CDR3, as DNA: TGCAGTGCTACACACGATCAGCCCCAGCATTTT. This encodes CSATHDQPQHF.

V is TRBV5-1 and J is TRBJ2-3; 12 nucleotides agree with TRBD2. The CDR3 consists of 17 residues. Germline V gives CDR1 SGHRS, CDR2 YFSETQ. V lost 3 bases, J lost 2 bases, and 7 bases stayed unmatched. CDR3 DNA: TGCGCCAGCAGCTCCGGACTAGCGGGGAGATCCACAGATACGCAGTATTTT. It yields the protein CASSSGLAGRSTDTQYF. The variable domain in full, with the rest retrieved from reference TRBV5-1 and TRBJ2-3, is KAGVTQTPRYLIKTRGQQVTLSCSPISGHRSVSWYQQTPGQGLQFLFEYFSETQRNKGNFPGRFSGRQFSNSRSEMNVSTLELGDSALYLCASSSGLAGRSTDTQYFGPGTRLTVL.

The gene calls are TRBV27 and TRBJ1-1; 7 nucleotides agree with TRBD1. With V trimmed by 8 bases and J by 3 bases, 9 bases remained unmatched. The germline V gene has CDR1 MNHEY and CDR2 SMNVEV (reference sequence). This CDR3 is built from 14 residues. The CDR3 loop is CASHFDRADTEAFF. The CDR3 nucleotides are TGTGCCAGCCACTTCGACAGGGCGGACACTGAAGCTTTCTTT.

The chain carries TRBV4-2 and TRBJ2-6, with a weak D call TRBD2 (5 bases). V was shortened by 5 bases and J by 0 bases, with 20 bases between the two germline ends. This CDR3 is built from 19 residues. Germline V gene data show CDR1 as LGHNA and CDR2 as YNFKEQ. The CDR3 nucleotides are TGTGCCAGCAGCTCGGTGGGGAGTACCATTTTCTCTGGGGCCAACGTCCTGACTTTC. It translates to CASSSVGSTIFSGANVLTF.

The chain uses TRBV4-3 and TRBJ1-4; tentative D call: TRBD1 (5 bases). CDR1 is LGHNA and CDR2 is YSLEER in the germline V gene. This CDR3 region has 15 residues. Trimming stripped 1 base from V and 3 bases from J, with 9 bases between. This chain's CDR3 is CASSQVGEPNEKLFF. The CDR3 DNA reads as TGCGCCAGCAGCCAAGTAGGGGAACCTAATGAAAAACTGTTTTTT.

This chain links TRBV7-6 with TRBJ2-3; 10 bases are a match to TRBD2. Trimming cost V 2 bases and J 5 bases; bases outside gene matches: 4. From germline, CDR1 is SGHVS and CDR2 FNYEAQ. The CDR3 length is 15 residues. The CDR3 DNA reads TGTGCCAGCAGCTTATTAGCGGGGGGTATAGATACGCAGTATTTT. Translated, it gives CASSLLAGGIDTQYF. The variable domain in full, completed from reference TRBV7-6 and TRBJ2-3, reads GAGVSQSPRYKVTKRGQDVALRCDPISGHVSLYWYRQALGQGPEFLTYFNYEAQQDKSGLPNDRFSAERPEGSISTLTIQRTEQRDSAMYRCASSLLAGGIDTQYFGPGTRLTVL.

Only a few counts were recorded for this clone. The J gene is TRBJ2-5, the V gene TRBV11-2; 7 bases fit TRBD2. V trimming: 8 bases; J trimming: 0 bases; junction bases outside the gene matches: 15. The germline V gene encodes CDR1 SGHAT and CDR2 FQNNGV. The CDR3 length is 17 residues. CDR3 in amino acids: CASSLGLADDYQETQYF. As DNA, the CDR3 is TGTGCCAGCTCCCTTGGGCTAGCGGATGATTACCAAGAGACCCAGTACTTC.

The sample holds one count of this clone. The rearrangement uses TRBV4-1 and TRBJ1-3; TRBD1 matches at 11 bases. This CDR3 region has 17 residues. With 3 bases clipped from V and 4 bases from J, the junction kept 8 bases outside the gene matches. Germline V lookup: CDR1 MGHRA, CDR2 YSYEKL. This CDR3 is CASSQPRTGGEGNTIYF. The CDR3 DNA reads as TGCGCCAGCAGCCAGCCCCGGACAGGGGGCGAGGGAAACACCATATATTTT.

The chain combines TRBV28 with TRBJ1-1; D gene unclear. Between the trimmed V and J ends, which lost 3 bases and 0 bases, there was a span of 11 bases. From germline, CDR1 is MDHEN and CDR2 SYDVKM. The CDR3 length is 15 residues. CDR3 sequence (DNA): TGTGCCAGCAGTTTTGAAACACCTCTGAACACTGAAGCTTTCTTT. It encodes CASSFETPLNTEAFF.

The chain links TRBV5-1 to TRBJ2-7; TRBD2 matches 11 bases. CDR3 length: 16 amino acids. The junction had 8 bases not matched to a gene; V was cut back by 4 bases and J by 2 bases. The germline gives CDR1 SGHRS, CDR2 YFSETQ. The CDR3 sequence: CASSVGPSGGTYEQYF. The CDR3, as DNA: TGCGCCAGCAGCGTGGGTCCTAGCGGGGGGACCTACGAGCAGTACTTC.

This chain joins TRBV2 and TRBJ2-1, with 7 bases lining up with TRBD2. Trimming removed 3 bases from V and 0 bases from J; junction bases left unmatched: 11. This CDR3 is built from 18 residues. Germline values: CDR1 SNHLY, CDR2 FYNNEI. CDR3 sequence (DNA): TGTGCCAGCAGTGATAAGCGGGGAGAGCTTAGCTCCTACAATGAGCAGTTCTTC. As protein: CASSDKRGELSSYNEQFF.

V and J are TRBV6-2 or TRBV6-3 and TRBJ2-1; D remains unclear. This CDR3 spans 17 amino acids. Per the germline V gene, CDR1 is MNHEY and CDR2 is SVGEGT. V lost 0 bases and J lost 0, with 12 bases in between. The CDR3 loop reads CASSYSKVASSYNEQFF. The DNA of the CDR3 is TGTGCCAGCAGTTACTCGAAAGTGGCTAGCTCCTACAATGAGCAGTTCTTC.